The 28 T cell receptor beta chains given below trace back to one sample, sequenced in a study of neoadjuvant anti-PD-1 for oral cavity cancer. Here immunoSEQ multiplex PCR was the method, and the copy in TCRdb shows in-frame clones only, minus some. The sample lists roughly 68,000 clones; roughly nine tenths were seen once. Time point of the sample: after neoadjuvant nivolumab, at surgical resection. Sequenced material: PBMCs, taken after nivolumab (anti-PD-1) treatment. The receptors were gathered from a person aged 40 to 85 with oral cavity squamous cell carcinoma.

This sequence joins TRBV7-3 and TRBJ2-1; D unresolved. CDR3 length equals 14 residues. CDR1 and CDR2 from the germline V gene are SGHTA and FQGTGA. Between the trimmed V and J ends, which lost 0 bases and 7 bases, there was a span of 10 bases. CDR3 sequence (DNA): TGTGCCAGCAGCTTAACTTTAGAGCAAAATGAGCAGTTCTTC. Translated: CASSLTLEQNEQFF.

The chain recombines TRBV11-2 with TRBJ1-2, with a tentative D call TRBD1 (6 bases). Germline CDR1 SGHAT, CDR2 FQNNGV. The CDR3 totals 13 residues. Trimming removed 4 bases from V and 12 bases from J, with 18 bases in between. This chain's CDR3 is CASSYQGTPPNTF. The CDR3, as DNA: TGTGCCAGCAGCTACCAGGGGACCCCTCCGAACACCTTC.

The J gene is TRBJ2-4, the V gene TRBV11-2, with D possibly matching TRBD2 (7 bases). V lost 7 bases, J lost 0 bases, and 22 bases lay in between. This CDR3 is 18 amino acids long. The germline gives CDR1 SGHAT, CDR2 FQNNGV. The CDR3 sequence is CASNSIGRGLTAKNIQYF. The CDR3 region has the DNA TGTGCCAGCAACTCGATTGGGCGGGGGCTAACAGCCAAAAACATTCAGTACTTC.

The chain couples TRBV19 to TRBJ2-7, with D possibly matching TRBD1 (5 bases). The CDR3 totals 17 residues. In germline, CDR1 is LNHDA, CDR2 SQIVND (reference sequence). Trimming took off 3 bases at V and 3 bases at J, with 21 bases between the two ends. The CDR3 DNA is TGTGCCAGTAGTATGGGATTGGGGCAGCCGAGGAGCTACGAGCAGTACTTC. It codes for CASSMGLGQPRSYEQYF.

This sequence joins TRBV4-1 and TRBJ2-2; TRBD2 aligns across 9 bases. Germline V CDR1 and CDR2: MGHRA, YSYEKL. With V trimmed by 1 base and J by 1 base, 4 bases remained unmatched. This CDR3 is 17 amino acids long. The CDR3 DNA follows: TGCGCCAGCAGCCAAGTAGTAGCGGGGGTGAACACCGGGGAGCTGTTTTTT. Its translation is CASSQVVAGVNTGELFF.

This CDR3 reads CASSAPGQGNIQYF. The CDR3 DNA reads as TGCGCCAGCAGTGCCCCGGGACAGGGGAACATTCAGTACTTC. This chain joins TRBV10-1 and TRBJ2-4, with 10 bases that match TRBD1. This CDR3 has 14 residues. After removal of 4 bases from V and 7 bases from J, the junction contained 4 bases not matched to a gene. CDR1 is WNHNN and CDR2 is SYGVQD in the germline V gene (reference sequence).

This sequence joins TRBV9 and TRBJ1-3, with D unresolved. Trimming shortened V by 0 bases and J by 1 base, and 2 bases separated the two germline ends. Germline values: CDR1 SGDLS, CDR2 YYNGEE. The CDR3 sequence is 13 residues long. The CDR3 protein is CASSVGSGNTIYF. CDR3 coding DNA: TGTGCCAGCAGCGTAGGATCTGGAAACACCATATATTTT.

The rearrangement uses TRBV4-1 and TRBJ2-1, with 13 bases aligning to TRBD2. This CDR3 comprises 17 residues. J lost 6 bases, V lost 4 bases, and 9 bases had no gene match. Germline V CDR1 and CDR2: MGHRA, YSYEKL. CDR3 coding DNA: TGCGCCAGCAGCCGACTACTAGCGGGAGGGCCATCCAATGAGCAGTTCTTC. Its protein is CASSRLLAGGPSNEQFF.

The chain carries TRBV30 and TRBJ2-5, with a possible D match to TRBD2 (5 bases). This CDR3 has 12 residues. V lost 2 bases and J 4 bases, leaving 8 bases between the germline ends. Germline CDR1 and CDR2: GTSNPN and SVGIG (reference sequence). The CDR3 nucleotides read TGTGCCTGGAGTCTAGCATCAGAGACCCAGTACTTC. This sequence encodes CAWSLASETQYF.

The table lists this clone with a count of one. V is TRBV5-1 and J is TRBJ2-5; D ambiguous. V lost 4 bases to trimming and J lost 7 bases, with 8 bases between them. The CDR3 length is 11 residues. The germline V gene encodes CDR1 SGHRS and CDR2 YFSETQ. CDR3 nucleotide sequence: TGCGCCAGCAGCCGAACCTTGACCCAGTACTTC. Protein product: CASSRTLTQYF.

V is TRBV5-5 and J is TRBJ2-3; 8 bases line up with TRBD2. CDR1 and CDR2 from the germline V gene are SGHKS and YYEKEE (reference sequence). The CDR3 length is 15 residues. V lost 0 bases and J lost 4; bases outside the gene matches: 4. The DNA of the CDR3 is TGTGCCAGCAGCTTGGCCGGGACTAGATCAGATACGCAGTATTTT. This encodes CASSLAGTRSDTQYF.

CDR3 loop: CASSLGASYNEQFF. The CDR3 region has the DNA TGTGCCAGCAGCTTAGGGGCCTCCTACAATGAGCAGTTCTTC. The chain joins TRBV13 to TRBJ2-1; D uncertain. V gave up 0 bases and J gave up 0 bases, with 3 bases separating them. CDR3 length equals 14 residues. Germline values: CDR1 PRHDT, CDR2 FYEKMQ (reference sequence).

The J gene is TRBJ2-7, the V gene TRBV2, with no clear D. Deletions cut 4 bases from V and 1 base from J, with 5 bases between. This CDR3 has 12 residues. The germline V gene has CDR1 SNHLY and CDR2 FYNNEI. The CDR3 DNA is TGTGCCAGCAGTGCTAGTTCCTACGAGCAGTACTTC. Protein: CASSASSYEQYF.

The CDR3 nucleotides are TGTGCCAGCAGACCCCAAAGGGGGAACACTGAAGCTTTCTTT. This sequence encodes CASRPQRGNTEAFF. The rearrangement joins TRBV6-5 to TRBJ1-1; TRBD1 is a possible D gene (5 bases). The CDR3 contains 14 residues. Trimming left V 6 bases short and J 1 base short, with 12 bases between. Germline V CDR1 and CDR2: MNHEY, SVGAGI.

The genes are TRBV27 and TRBJ2-7; D remains ambiguous. Germline assignment: CDR1 MNHEY and CDR2 SMNVEV (reference sequence). The CDR3 spans 14 residues. V lost 5 bases and J 2 bases, leaving 13 bases between the germline ends. As DNA, the CDR3 is TGTGCCAGCAGTCCCGGCATGCCACCCTACGAGCAGTACTTC. Protein sequence: CASSPGMPPYEQYF.

The chain joins TRBV7-9 to TRBJ1-4; 7 nucleotides agree with TRBD1. V dropped 5 bases and J dropped 3; count of bases not matched to a gene: 9. Germline CDR1 SEHNR, CDR2 FQNEAQ (reference sequence). This CDR3 is 16 amino acids long. The CDR3 reads CASSNRQGGPNEKLFF. CDR3 DNA sequence: TGTGCCAGCAGCAACAGACAGGGTGGGCCTAATGAAAAACTGTTTTTT.

The rearrangement uses TRBV5-8 and TRBJ2-3; 13 nucleotides match TRBD2. V lost 1 base and J lost 3; bases outside the gene matches: 5. CDR3 size: 17 residues. Per the germline V gene, CDR1 is SGHTS and CDR2 is YDEGEE. The CDR3 DNA follows: TGTGCCAGCAGCTTGCCCCGACTAGCGGGAGGAACAGATACGCAGTATTTT. Protein sequence: CASSLPRLAGGTDTQYF.

The chain combines TRBV30 with TRBJ1-4; D ambiguous. The ends were cut back, 2 bases at V and 8 bases at J, with 12 bases in the middle. From germline, CDR1 is GTSNPN and CDR2 SVGIG (reference sequence). This CDR3 has 13 amino acids. In DNA, the CDR3 is TGTGCCTGGAGTCCTCAGTCAGGAGAAAAACTGTTTTTT. This translates into CAWSPQSGEKLFF.

In DNA form, the CDR3 reads TGTGCCAGCAGCCTAGGCGTGGGCAGGGCGAGAGAAAAACTGTTTTTT. Protein sequence: CASSLGVGRAREKLFF. The genes are TRBV11-2 and TRBJ1-4, with D maybe TRBD1 (5 bases). This CDR3 comprises 16 residues. V lost 5 bases and J lost 8, with 21 bases in between. Looked up from germline, CDR1 is SGHAT and CDR2 is FQNNGV.

This clone was recorded once. One junction end disagrees with the germline gene, perhaps due to a read error. The rearrangement links TRBV7-7 to TRBJ2-5; the D gene is possibly TRBD1 (6 bases). This CDR3 contains 13 residues. Germline V gene data show CDR1 as SSHAT and CDR2 as FNYEAQ (reference sequence). The CDR3 reads CASSLVQGETQYF. Here the CDR3 DNA reads TGTGCTAGCAGCTTAGTACAGGGAGAGACCCAGTACTTC.

The genes are TRBV2 and TRBJ1-2, with a possible D match to TRBD1 (6 bases). The germline CDR1 and CDR2 sequences are SNHLY and FYNNEI. With 6 bases removed from V and 13 bases from J, the gap between germline ends came to 18 bases. The CDR3 runs 12 residues. CDR3 residues: CASRGPGHPLTF. The CDR3 DNA follows: TGTGCCAGCAGAGGGCCGGGACATCCTCTCACCTTC.

A few counts support this clone. One end of the junction is discordant with germline, which a read error may explain. The V and J genes are TRBV7-9 and TRBJ1-2; maybe TRBD1 (6 bases). CDR1 and CDR2 from the germline V gene are SEHNR and FQNEAQ (reference sequence). There are 10 residues in the CDR3. CDR3 nucleotide sequence: TGTGCCAGCAGCGCGACAGGCCTCCCCTTC. Translating it yields CASSATGLPF.

This clone was seen just once. The J gene is TRBJ2-1, the V gene TRBV7-9, with D possibly called TRBD1 or TRBD2 (7 bases each). The germline V and J ends were trimmed by 5 bases and 5 bases, with 22 bases remaining between them. The CDR3 is made up of 17 amino acids. Germline CDR1 and CDR2: SEHNR and FQNEAQ (reference sequence). The CDR3 here is CASSPSRGGSINNEQFF. As DNA, the CDR3 is TGTGCCAGCAGCCCCAGCAGGGGGGGCTCTATCAACAATGAGCAGTTCTTC.

J is TRBJ1-3 and V is TRBV7-8; D might be TRBD1 (6 bases). The germline V and J ends were trimmed by 5 bases and 2 bases, with 10 bases remaining between them. Germline-derived CDR1 and CDR2 are SGHVS and FQNEAQ. CDR3 length equals 14 residues. The CDR3 sequence: CASSTGQPGNTIYF. The CDR3 DNA reads as TGTGCCAGCAGCACTGGACAGCCTGGAAACACCATATATTTT. The variable domain in full, completed from reference TRBV7-8 and TRBJ1-3, reads GAGVSQSPRYKVAKRGQDVALRCDPISGHVSLFWYQQALGQGPEFLTYFQNEAQLDKSGLPSDRFFAERPEGSVSTLKIQRTQQEDSAVYLCASSTGQPGNTIYFGEGSWLTVV.

This clone was recorded once. The chain recombines TRBV4-1 with TRBJ2-7, with D unclear. Germline V lookup: CDR1 MGHRA, CDR2 YSYEKL. Trimming left V 1 base short and J 12 bases short, with 16 bases between. The CDR3 spans 13 residues. CDR3 sequence reads: CASSQVRNRFRYF. CDR3 sequence (DNA): TGCGCCAGCAGCCAAGTAAGGAACCGGTTTCGGTACTTC.

The J gene is TRBJ1-5, the V gene TRBV30, with a tentative D call TRBD1 (5 bases). This CDR3 spans 14 amino acids. The V and J ends lost 2 bases and 9 bases respectively, with 17 bases between them. CDR1 is GTSNPN, CDR2 SVGIG, per germline (reference sequence). The CDR3 region is CAWSKAGAKGPQHF. The CDR3 bases are TGTGCCTGGAGTAAGGCCGGGGCCAAAGGGCCCCAGCATTTT.

For the CDR3, the DNA is TGTGCCAGCAGCCGGGAAGGGATGGACACTGAAGCTTTCTTT. It is translated as CASSREGMDTEAFF. The rearrangement links TRBV2 to TRBJ1-1; D not resolved. Germline-derived CDR1 and CDR2 are SNHLY and FYNNEI. This CDR3 is 14 amino acids long. V was cut by 6 bases and J by 3 bases, with 14 bases left in between.

This clone was observed once. The rearrangement uses TRBV10-3 and TRBJ1-2, with 7 bases aligning to TRBD1. Germline CDR1 ENHRY, CDR2 SYGVKD. The CDR3 contains 13 residues. V dropped 2 bases and J dropped 3; count of bases not matched to a gene: 0. The CDR3 DNA follows: TGTGCCATCAGTGAGGACAGGGACTATGGCTACACCTTC. Protein sequence: CAISEDRDYGYTF.